This TCR beta chain was identified during a study of CD8 T cells in Susac syndrome. Study results and caveats: Susac-specific public clones found in total CD8+ repertoires numbered some 15, and those in CD8+ TEMRA repertoires numbered five. TEMRA cells and active patients showed peak Susac CD8+ clonal expansion.

Patients having Susac syndrome satisfied recently defined diagnostic criteria for definite or probable disease. Negative isolation was applied to CD8+ and CD4+ T cells, and FACS enrichment was applied to TEMRA cells. Turning to this clonotype: The antigen is undetermined.

The CDR3 covers 15 residues. From germline, CDR1 is DFQATT and CDR2 SNEGSKA (reference sequence). The J segment lost 7 bases and the V segment lost 4 bases, leaving 5 bases of the junction unmatched. Roughly 0.45 to 1 ug RNA was reverse transcribed with random hexamers. TCRdb itself ran the immunoSEQ multiplex PCR reads through MiXCR, one entry per CDR3 protein. The sample carries 130,000 or so distinct CDR3 sequences, 90% to 95% recorded once. The rearrangement uses TRBV20-1 and TRBJ1-6; 12 bases agree with TRBD1. The sample comprised CD8+ T cells from PBMCs. The TCR sequence derives from a human donor with Susac syndrome. The CDR3 reads CSATGTGGGNSPLHF. CDR3 sequence (DNA): TGCAGTGCTACCGGGACAGGGGGCGGGAATTCACCCCTCCACTTT.